The 4 T cell receptor beta chains presented below share a single source sample, sequenced in a study of PD-L1 blockade in urothelial cancer. Data came from immunoSEQ multiplex PCR; TCRdb stores just in-frame clones and leaves some out. Of about 85,000 clones listed, about 84% are singletons. Time point given: pretreatment peripheral blood. The starting material was PBMCs, obtained around atezolizumab (anti-PD-L1) treatment. The receptors come from a man in his 60s with urothelial cancer.

This clone was counted a few times. The chain recombines TRBV20-1 with TRBJ1-2; D gene ambiguous. V lost 2 bases and J lost 5, with 6 bases in between. This CDR3 comprises 11 residues. Per the germline V gene, CDR1 is DFQATT and CDR2 is SNEGSKA (reference sequence). The CDR3, as DNA: TGCAGTGCTAGACCGCAGTATGGCTACACCTTC. It yields the protein CSARPQYGYTF.

The chain has TRBV6-4 and TRBJ2-3; perhaps TRBD1 as D (5 bases). Trimming took off 0 bases at V and 11 bases at J, with 12 bases between the two ends. Germline CDR1 reads MRHNA; CDR2 reads SNTAGT. The CDR3 spans 13 residues. The CDR3 protein is CASSDSKGYWQYF. CDR3 sequence (DNA): TGTGCCAGCAGTGACTCGAAGGGGTATTGGCAGTATTTT.

This clone came up once. The rearrangement joins TRBV19 to TRBJ1-3; D unclear. The V gene lost 4 bases and the J gene lost 2 bases, with 12 bases spanning the gap. The CDR3 spans 15 residues. Germline CDR1 LNHDA, CDR2 SQIVND (reference sequence). CDR3 region: CASSKGAGPGNTIYF. The CDR3 bases are TGTGCCAGTAGTAAAGGCGCAGGTCCTGGAAACACCATATATTTT.

The chain combines TRBV2 with TRBJ2-7; 8 bases are shared with TRBD1. With 10 bases clipped from V and 4 bases from J, the junction kept 12 bases outside the gene matches. The length of the CDR3 is 14 residues. CDR1 is SNHLY, CDR2 FYNNEI, per germline. The CDR3 nucleotides read TGTGCCACCAGCACGAGGACAGGGCTGTACGAGCAGTACTTC. Residues: CATSTRTGLYEQYF.